Below are 27 T cell receptor beta chains sequenced from a single sample in a study of blood T cell repertoires in COVID-19. TCRdb keeps only in-frame clones here, not all; method: immunoSEQ multiplex PCR. The table lists a few hundred thousand clones, around 89% of them singletons. Specimen: peripheral blood. All receptors come from a woman in her forties with COVID-19, enrolled during active disease.

This clone came up once. The chain carries TRBV7-9 and TRBJ2-7, with D possibly TRBD1 on 6 matching bases. Germline values: CDR1 SEHNR, CDR2 FQNEAQ (reference sequence). This CDR3 contains 14 residues. Trimming removed 4 bases at V and 2 bases at J, with 12 bases between. The CDR3 protein is CASSSWGHPYEQYF. The CDR3 DNA reads TGTGCCAGCAGCTCCTGGGGGCATCCCTACGAGCAGTACTTC.

The J gene is TRBJ1-5, the V gene TRBV28; D may be TRBD1 (5 bases). CDR1 MDHEN and CDR2 SYDVKM come from the germline V gene. V was shortened by 4 bases and J by 4 bases, with 14 bases between the two germline ends. CDR3 length: 15 residues. CDR3 amino acids: CASSSRQTPNQPQHF. CDR3 nucleotide sequence: TGTGCCAGCAGTTCCCGACAGACGCCTAATCAGCCCCAGCATTTT.

The V and J genes are TRBV5-4 and TRBJ2-7; no firm D call. From germline, CDR1 is SGHNT and CDR2 YYREEE (reference sequence). Trimming removed 3 bases at V and 9 bases at J, with 16 bases between. CDR3 length equals 13 residues. CDR3 DNA: TGTGCCAGCAGCTCTAAACTTGAAGAGATGCAGTACTTC. Its protein product is CASSSKLEEMQYF.

In DNA, the CDR3 is TGCGCCAGCAGCCCCGACAGGGCCAACTATGGCTACACCTTC. This sequence encodes CASSPDRANYGYTF. The chain couples TRBV5-1 to TRBJ1-2, with 7 bases aligning to TRBD1. The CDR3 covers 14 residues. V lost 4 bases and J lost 2; bases outside the gene matches: 5. Germline CDR1 and CDR2: SGHRS and YFSETQ.

The chain employs TRBV10-3 and TRBJ2-1, with TRBD1 as a possible D gene (5 bases). The CDR3 spans 14 residues. Trimming took 0 bases from V and 6 from J, leaving 9 bases between them. Germline loops: CDR1 ENHRY, CDR2 SYGVKD. The CDR3, as DNA: TGTGCCATCAGTGAGTCGAAGCAGGGCAATGAGCAGTTCTTC. Translation gives CAISESKQGNEQFF.

The rearrangement joins TRBV27 to TRBJ1-1; possible D gene TRBD1, 5 bases. V gave up 6 bases and J gave up 5 bases, with 16 bases separating them. This CDR3 region has 14 residues. Germline V gene data show CDR1 as MNHEY and CDR2 as SMNVEV (reference sequence). The CDR3 DNA is TGTGCCAGCAGCCACTTGGTAGGGGCGACTGAAGCTTTCTTT. Protein product: CASSHLVGATEAFF.

This rearrangement joins TRBV7-2 to TRBJ2-7; unclear D gene. V dropped 4 bases and J dropped 3 bases, with 4 bases sitting between them. Looked up from germline, CDR1 is SGHTA and CDR2 is FQGNSA. This CDR3 has 11 amino acids. The CDR3 spells CASSSRYEQYF. The CDR3 DNA follows: TGTGCCAGCAGCTCTCGCTACGAGCAGTACTTC.

The chain recombines TRBV5-4 with TRBJ1-1; a possible D gene is TRBD1 (5 bases). Germline V lookup: CDR1 SGHNT, CDR2 YYREEE (reference sequence). Trimming pared 6 bases from V and 1 base from J, leaving 10 bases between. This CDR3 has 13 residues. CDR3 sequence (DNA): TGTGCCAGCACCTTAGGGGCGAACACTGAAGCTTTCTTT. Translating it yields CASTLGANTEAFF.

This chain joins TRBV6-5 and TRBJ1-1; 7 nucleotides match TRBD1. Trimming removed 5 bases from V and 5 bases from J; junction bases left unmatched: 5. CDR3 length equals 13 residues. CDR1 and CDR2 from the germline V gene are MNHEY and SVGAGI. The CDR3 spells CASSKPGGTEAFF. The CDR3 DNA reads as TGTGCCAGCAGTAAACCAGGGGGGACTGAAGCTTTCTTT.

The chain employs TRBV29-1 and TRBJ1-1; no clear D gene. Deletions cut 8 bases from V and 6 bases from J, with 13 bases between. The CDR3 length is 11 residues. Per the germline V gene, CDR1 is SQVTM and CDR2 is ANQGSEA. The CDR3 is CSFLRGSEAFF. CDR3 DNA sequence: TGCAGCTTTTTACGGGGATCTGAAGCTTTCTTT.

The CDR3 sequence is CASSLDGTSGYEQYF. The CDR3 DNA follows: TGCGCCAGCAGCTTGGATGGGACTAGCGGTTACGAGCAGTACTTC. The chain joins TRBV5-1 to TRBJ2-7; 11 positions match TRBD2. V lost 0 bases, J lost 4 bases, and 3 bases stayed unmatched. CDR1 and CDR2 (germline): SGHRS, YFSETQ. CDR3 length: 15 amino acids.

CDR3 coding DNA: TGTGCCAGCAAGACCGGGACACGAGCCTACGAGCAGTACTTC. Translating gives CASKTGTRAYEQYF. The chain combines TRBV27 with TRBJ2-7; D possibly corresponds to TRBD1 (6 bases). Germline V gene sequence: CDR1 MNHEY, CDR2 SMNVEV (reference sequence). V was clipped by 7 bases and J by 2 bases, with 15 bases between them. CDR3 length: 14 amino acids.

The CDR3 DNA sequence: TGTGCCAGCAGTCGGACTAGCCCCACCGGGGAGCTGTTTTTT. It specifies CASSRTSPTGELFF. This chain uses TRBV6-2 or TRBV6-3 with TRBJ2-2, with TRBD2 identical over 8 bases. V gave up 5 bases and J gave up 4 bases; unmatched junction bases: 3. This CDR3 region has 14 residues. Germline V lookup: CDR1 MNHEY, CDR2 SVGEGT.

The chain joins TRBV4-3 to TRBJ1-5; 7 nucleotides line up with TRBD1. CDR1 is LGHNA and CDR2 is YSLEER in the germline V gene. The CDR3 is made up of 20 amino acids. Trimming cost V 0 bases and J 0 bases; bases outside gene matches: 14. The CDR3 DNA sequence: TGCGCCAGCAGCCAAGATAGAATACAGGGGATCGTAAATAGCAATCAGCCCCAGCATTTT. Its translation: CASSQDRIQGIVNSNQPQHF.

The V and J genes are TRBV28 and TRBJ1-1; no definite D call. CDR3 length: 13 amino acids. CDR1 and CDR2 from the germline V gene are MDHEN and SYDVKM. The ends were cut back, 5 bases at V and 11 bases at J, with 18 bases in the middle. In DNA, the CDR3 is TGTGCCAGCAGTCCAAGTGGACGGCGGGTGGCTTTCTTT. Its translation is CASSPSGRRVAFF.

This chain joins TRBV3-1 (or the pseudogene TRBV3-2) and TRBJ1-2; D might be TRBD1 (6 bases). CDR3 length: 15 amino acids. Trimming shortened V by 4 bases and J by 0 bases, and 12 bases separated the two germline ends. CDR1 and CDR2 (germline): LGHDT, YNNKEL (reference sequence). CDR3 residues: CASSPQGITNYGYTF. As DNA, the CDR3 is TGTGCCAGCAGCCCTCAGGGGATTACTAACTATGGCTACACCTTC.

The V call is TRBV5-8, the J call TRBJ2-1; 9 positions match TRBD2. CDR1 and CDR2 from the germline V gene are SGHTS and YDEGEE. V was clipped by 2 bases and J by 4 bases; unmatched bases: 4. The CDR3 contains 15 residues. The CDR3 sequence: CASSLVAGVYNEQFF. The CDR3 nucleotides are TGTGCCAGCAGCTTAGTAGCGGGGGTTTACAATGAGCAGTTCTTC.

This chain uses TRBV18 with TRBJ1-6; weak D call: TRBD1 (6 bases). This CDR3 is built from 15 residues. CDR1 is KGHSH and CDR2 is LQKENI in the germline V gene. Trimming took off 2 bases at V and 5 bases at J, with 10 bases between the two ends. CDR3 nucleotides: TGTGCCAGCTCACCAACCACAGGGAATAATTCACCCCTCCACTTT. Translation gives CASSPTTGNNSPLHF.

The chain carries TRBV28 and TRBJ1-5, with no clear D. V lost 7 bases and J 2 bases, leaving 6 bases between the germline ends. The germline V gene encodes CDR1 MDHEN and CDR2 SYDVKM. CDR3 size: 12 residues. Here the CDR3 DNA reads TGTGCCAGCACTATAGGCAATCAGCCCCAGCATTTT. It specifies CASTIGNQPQHF.

The chain has TRBV7-9 and TRBJ1-1, with 9 bases aligning to TRBD1. The CDR3 length is 13 residues. J was trimmed by 4 bases and V by 6 bases; bases with no gene match: 3. CDR1 is SEHNR, CDR2 FQNEAQ, per germline (reference sequence). CDR3 in amino acids: CASRKTGGTEAFF. In DNA form, the CDR3 reads TGTGCCAGCAGGAAGACAGGGGGCACTGAAGCTTTCTTT.

V and J are TRBV5-5 and TRBJ2-3, with D perhaps TRBD2 (5 bases). CDR1 is SGHKS, CDR2 YYEKEE, per germline (reference sequence). This CDR3 contains 14 residues. Trimming stripped 1 base from V and 3 bases from J, with 9 bases between. The CDR3 DNA reads as TGTGCCAGCAGCTTGTCACTAGTAACAGATACGCAGTATTTT. It yields the protein CASSLSLVTDTQYF.

The genes are TRBV5-1 and TRBJ2-5; D perhaps matches TRBD1 (6 bases). V lost 3 bases, J lost 5 bases, and 14 bases lay in between. The CDR3 totals 14 residues. Germline-derived CDR1 and CDR2 are SGHRS and YFSETQ. In DNA, the CDR3 is TGCGCCAGCAGCTGGTCCAGGGGTGAGGAGACCCAGTACTTC. Its protein product is CASSWSRGEETQYF.

V is TRBV2 and J is TRBJ2-1; D perhaps matches TRBD2 (6 bases). Germline V lookup: CDR1 SNHLY, CDR2 FYNNEI. The CDR3 is made up of 12 amino acids. V was clipped by 5 bases and J by 15 bases, with 17 bases between them. The CDR3 DNA follows: TGTGCCAGCAGTCTTGTGGTCGCGGGATGGTTCTTC. Translating it yields CASSLVVAGWFF. The variable domain in full, with the rest retrieved from reference TRBV2 and TRBJ2-1, is EPEVTQTPSHQVTQMGQEVILRCVPISNHLYFYWYRQILGQKVEFLVSFYNNEISEKSEIFDDQFSVERPDGSNFTLKIRSTKLEDSAMYFCASSLVVAGWFFGPGTRLTVL.

The V gene is TRBV6-7, the J gene TRBJ1-2; D is unresolved. TRBV6-7 is marked as an open reading frame, function uncertain. The V end lost 6 bases, the J end lost 4 bases, and 15 bases lay between the germline ends. This CDR3 has 14 residues. In DNA, the CDR3 is TGTGCCAGCAGCGCGCCCGAGCGGGCCTATGGCTACACCTTC. Translation: CASSAPERAYGYTF.

This chain connects TRBV7-3 to TRBJ2-2; D gene uncertain. Germline lookup yields CDR1 SGHTA and CDR2 FQGTGA. The CDR3 totals 15 residues. Between the trimmed V and J ends, which lost 3 bases and 1 base, there was a span of 9 bases. The CDR3 DNA reads as TGTGCCAGCAGCTTCTCAGGCTGGAACACCGGGGAGCTGTTTTTT. This gives the protein CASSFSGWNTGELFF.

The chain couples TRBV19 to TRBJ1-2, with 10 bases fitting TRBD1. V shed 3 bases, J shed 5 bases, and the junction held 0 bases outside the gene matches. Looked up from germline, CDR1 is LNHDA and CDR2 is SQIVND (reference sequence). There are 13 residues in the CDR3. CDR3 nucleotides: TGTGCCAGTAGTATGGGACAGGGGTATGGCTACACCTTC. Translated, it gives CASSMGQGYGYTF.

The chain employs TRBV9 and TRBJ2-3, with 11 bases that match TRBD2. The germline V gene encodes CDR1 SGDLS and CDR2 YYNGEE. V shed 3 bases, J shed 8 bases, and the junction held 8 bases outside the gene matches. This CDR3 contains 15 residues. The DNA for the CDR3 is TGTGCCAGCAGCGCGACTAGCGGGACGACGTCTACGCAGTATTTT. Protein sequence: CASSATSGTTSTQYF.